These 25 T cell receptor beta chains were all obtained from the same sample, sequenced in a study of early T cells in non-severe SARS-CoV-2 infection. TCRdb ran MiXCR on the 5' RACE reads and lists one entry per CDR3 protein. This table has about 29,000 distinct CDR3 sequences, about 4.6% appearing once. Sequencing was performed on whole blood. These receptors all stem from an adult who was a healthcare worker with PCR-confirmed SARS-CoV-2 infection or an uninfected control (not recorded which).

A few counts support this clonotype. The V call is TRBV30, the J call TRBJ2-5; a weak D match, TRBD1 (5 bases). Germline V gene data show CDR1 as GTSNPN and CDR2 as SVGIG (reference sequence). V was shortened by 5 bases and J by 3 bases, with 16 bases between the two germline ends. The CDR3 runs 14 residues. For the CDR3, the DNA is TGTGCCTGGGATCCCTTGGGGCAGGAAGAGACCCAGTACTTC. This codes for CAWDPLGQEETQYF.

J is TRBJ1-4 and V is TRBV30, with no clear D. V was clipped by 7 bases and J by 0 bases, with 18 bases between them. The V gene's germline CDR1 is GTSNPN and CDR2 SVGIG (reference sequence). The CDR3 totals 16 residues. The CDR3 is CASREKLATTNEKLFF. The CDR3 DNA reads as TGTGCCTCGAGAGAGAAGTTGGCCACAACTAATGAAAAACTGTTTTTT.

In this sample, this clonotype turned up many times. The gene calls are TRBV6-2 or TRBV6-3 and TRBJ2-2; no definite D call. V lost 4 bases and J lost 0, with 0 bases in between. The CDR3 consists of 12 residues. Germline V gene data show CDR1 as MNHEY and CDR2 as SVGEGT. The DNA of the CDR3 is TGTGCCAGCAGTTCGAACACCGGGGAGCTGTTTTTT. Protein: CASSSNTGELFF.

The chain employs TRBV6-1 and TRBJ2-1, with D hard to call. The V end lost 11 bases, the J end lost 7 bases, and 12 bases lay between the germline ends. The CDR3 is 11 residues long. Germline V gives CDR1 MNHNS, CDR2 SASEGT. CDR3 in amino acids: CACKRSNEQFF. The CDR3 DNA reads as TGTGCCTGTAAGAGGAGTAATGAGCAGTTCTTC.

This clonotype has ten or more counts. This chain uses TRBV29-1 with TRBJ2-3; D is possibly TRBD1 (6 bases). Germline values: CDR1 SQVTM, CDR2 ANQGSEA. Trimming removed 3 bases at V and 6 bases at J, with 7 bases between. This CDR3 spans 11 amino acids. This CDR3 is CSVDQGDTQYF. CDR3 sequence (DNA): TGCAGCGTTGATCAGGGGGATACGCAGTATTTT.

This clonotype has at least ten counts. The V gene is TRBV7-2, the J gene TRBJ1-1; D is possibly TRBD1 (6 bases). This CDR3 comprises 14 residues. Germline-derived CDR1 and CDR2 are SGHTA and FQGNSA. V was cut by 5 bases and J by 0 bases, with 10 bases left in between. The CDR3 DNA reads TGTGCCAGCAGCGACAGGAACATGAACACTGAAGCTTTCTTT. It yields the protein CASSDRNMNTEAFF.

The chain couples TRBV5-1 to TRBJ2-2; D may be TRBD1 (6 bases). Germline V gives CDR1 SGHRS, CDR2 YFSETQ. The CDR3 contains 13 residues. Trimming cost V 2 bases and J 5 bases, with 7 bases left between them. The CDR3 loop reads CASSLQGTGELFF. In DNA form, the CDR3 reads TGCGCCAGCAGCTTACAGGGTACCGGGGAGCTGTTTTTT.

This clonotype was counted at least ten times. The chain uses TRBV11-2 and TRBJ2-2; the match to TRBD2 covers 11 bases. The CDR3 is 16 amino acids. The J segment lost 2 bases and the V segment lost 6 bases, leaving 5 bases of the junction unmatched. CDR1 is SGHAT, CDR2 FQNNGV, per germline. The CDR3 DNA is TGTGCCAGCAGGAGACTAGCGGGACCAAACACCGGGGAGCTGTTTTTT. The encoded protein is CASRRLAGPNTGELFF.

The J gene is TRBJ1-1, the V gene TRBV25-1, with 11 bases aligning to TRBD1. The CDR3 extends over 14 amino acids. With V trimmed by 10 bases and J by 4 bases, 8 bases remained unmatched. CDR1 is MGHDK, CDR2 SYGVNS, per germline. CDR3: CATSTGTGGTEAFF. CDR3 DNA sequence: TGTGCCACCTCCACCGGGACAGGGGGCACTGAAGCTTTCTTT.

This clonotype was counted at least ten times. V usage is TRBV7-9 and J usage is TRBJ1-3; no definite D call. The CDR3 spans 12 residues. Germline V gene data show CDR1 as SEHNR and CDR2 as FQNEAQ (reference sequence). V lost 4 bases and J lost 6, with 7 bases in between. Here the CDR3 reads CASSYPSNTIYF. In nucleotides, the CDR3 is TGTGCCAGCAGCTACCCGTCAAACACCATATATTTT.

At least ten counts were recorded for this clonotype. The chain employs TRBV5-4 and TRBJ2-7; D uncertain. CDR3 size: 12 residues. Germline assignment: CDR1 SGHNT and CDR2 YYREEE (reference sequence). V was clipped by 5 bases and J by 5 bases, with 11 bases between them. In DNA, the CDR3 is TGTGCCAGCAGTCTTTGGAATGACGAGCAGTACTTC. Its translation is CASSLWNDEQYF. The full variable domain, its missing parts supplied by reference TRBV5-4 and TRBJ2-7, is ETGVTQSPTHLIKTRGQQVTLRCSSQSGHNTVSWYQQALGQGPQFIFQYYREEENGRGNFPPRFSGLQFPNYSSELNVNALELDDSALYLCASSLWNDEQYFGPGTRLTVT.

This clonotype was recorded many times. The chain uses TRBV2 and TRBJ2-7; 7 positions match TRBD1. The V segment lost 7 bases and the J segment 8 bases; nucleotides outside the gene matches: 17. The CDR3 contains 15 residues. The germline gives CDR1 SNHLY, CDR2 FYNNEI. The CDR3 bases are TGTGCCAGCAAAGGTTACGAGACAGGGTCGTACCAGCAGTACTTC. This translates into CASKGYETGSYQQYF.

At least ten counts were recorded for this clonotype. CDR3 nucleotide sequence: TGTGCCAGCTCACGTCCGTGGGCAGATACGCAGTATTTT. This encodes CASSRPWADTQYF. The V and J genes are TRBV18 and TRBJ2-3; D is undetermined. V was pared by 4 bases and J by 4 bases, with 9 bases between. The CDR3 contains 13 residues. Germline lookup yields CDR1 KGHSH and CDR2 LQKENI.

The V and J genes are TRBV18 and TRBJ2-2, with 7 bases identical to TRBD1. The CDR3 is 15 residues long. Losses at the gene ends were 3 bases for V and 0 bases for J; bases not matched to a gene: 1. Looked up from germline, CDR1 is KGHSH and CDR2 is LQKENI. The CDR3 DNA reads as TGTGCCAGCTCACCCGGGACAGCGAACACCGGGGAGCTGTTTTTT. Translated: CASSPGTANTGELFF. Full variable domain (remainder filled in from reference TRBV18 and TRBJ2-2): NAGVMQNPRHLVRRRGQEARLRCSPMKGHSHVYWYRQLPEEGLKFMVYLQKENIIDESGMPKERFSAEFPKEGPSILRIQQVVRGDSAAYFCASSPGTANTGELFFGEGSRLTVL.

This clonotype was seen at least ten times. The V gene is TRBV5-4, the J gene TRBJ1-4, with a tentative D call TRBD1 (5 bases). Trimming took 3 bases from V and 7 from J, leaving 10 bases between them. The CDR3 loop spans 13 amino acids. Germline-derived CDR1 and CDR2 are SGHNT and YYREEE (reference sequence). The CDR3 DNA sequence: TGTGCCAGCAGCTGGTGGGGCGGTGAAAAACTGTTTTTT. This translates into CASSWWGGEKLFF.

This clonotype was seen ten or more times. The V gene is TRBV5-1, the J gene TRBJ1-4, with no clear D. Germline V gene data show CDR1 as SGHRS and CDR2 as YFSETQ. Trimming cost V 4 bases and J 8 bases, with 18 bases left between them. The CDR3 has 15 residues. CDR3 protein: CASSPAGGRNEKLFF. CDR3 DNA: TGCGCCAGCAGCCCCGCCGGAGGGAGGAACGAAAAACTGTTTTTT.

This clonotype was seen many times. The J gene is TRBJ1-1, the V gene TRBV4-1; no reliable D call. This CDR3 is built from 13 residues. Germline-derived CDR1 and CDR2 are MGHRA and YSYEKL. Between the trimmed V and J ends, which lost 1 base and 8 bases, there was a span of 11 bases. The CDR3 nucleotides are TGCGCCAGCAGCCAAGTTCCTTCGGCGGAAGCTTTCTTT. Translating gives CASSQVPSAEAFF.

This clonotype was detected many times. The V call is TRBV12-3 or TRBV12-4, the J call TRBJ2-2; perhaps D is TRBD1 or TRBD2 (6 bases each). The length of the CDR3 is 14 residues. Deletions cut 1 base from V and 4 bases from J, with 7 bases between. The CDR3 bases are TGTGCCAGCAGTTTAGGGGGGGCCACCGGGGAGCTGTTTTTT. Residues: CASSLGGATGELFF.

Many counts were recorded for this clonotype. The rearrangement joins TRBV12-3 or TRBV12-4 to TRBJ2-1; 10 bases align to TRBD2. This CDR3 region has 17 residues. Trimming cost V 5 bases and J 9 bases; bases outside gene matches: 16. The CDR3 DNA is TGTGCCAGCAGTACCTTAGCGGGAGGTATCGGATTTGGTGAGCAGTTCTTC. The encoded protein is CASSTLAGGIGFGEQFF.

This clonotype has more than one count but fewer than ten. This chain uses TRBV7-9 with TRBJ2-7; D ambiguous. Trimming took off 6 bases at V and 9 bases at J, with 15 bases between the two ends. The CDR3 spans 12 residues. The V gene's germline CDR1 is SEHNR and CDR2 FQNEAQ (reference sequence). In nucleotides, the CDR3 is TGTGCCAGCAGTTCGGGCCTGGACGGGCAGTACTTC. Its translation: CASSSGLDGQYF.

This clonotype showed up just a few times. Written as DNA, the CDR3 is TGTGCCAGCTCACCGGGTAGCGGGGGAGCCTACAATGAGCAGTTCTTC. Its protein is CASSPGSGGAYNEQFF. V is TRBV18 and J is TRBJ2-1; 9 positions match TRBD2. With V trimmed by 3 bases and J by 2 bases, 5 bases remained unmatched. Germline CDR1 KGHSH, CDR2 LQKENI. This CDR3 has 16 amino acids.

V usage is TRBV6-1 and J usage is TRBJ2-7; TRBD2 agrees at 10 bases. The V segment lost 3 bases and the J segment 3 bases; nucleotides outside the gene matches: 2. The CDR3 is made up of 14 amino acids. Germline V gene data show CDR1 as MNHNS and CDR2 as SASEGT. The CDR3 nucleotides are TGTGCCAGCAGTGACCGACTAGCGGGCTACGAGCAGTACTTC. It specifies CASSDRLAGYEQYF.

The chain joins TRBV12-3 or TRBV12-4 to TRBJ1-1; 8 bases match TRBD1. V trimming: 5 bases; J trimming: 7 bases; junction bases outside the gene matches: 6. The CDR3 is 13 amino acids. The CDR3 here is CASSTDRVHEAFF. The CDR3 nucleotides read TGTGCCAGCAGTACGGACAGGGTCCATGAAGCTTTCTTT.

The chain uses TRBV10-1 and TRBJ2-1, with 8 bases identical to TRBD1. CDR3 length: 15 amino acids. Germline V lookup: CDR1 WNHNN, CDR2 SYGVQD (reference sequence). V lost 6 bases, J lost 7 bases, and 11 bases stayed unmatched. The DNA of the CDR3 is TGCGCCAGCAGGGCGGACAGGGCATTCCTAAATGAGCAGTTCTTC. Translation gives CASRADRAFLNEQFF.

V and J are TRBV6-1 and TRBJ2-7; D not certain. The V and J ends lost 9 bases and 0 bases respectively, with 15 bases between them. In germline, CDR1 is MNHNS, CDR2 SASEGT. The CDR3 spans 14 residues. The DNA for the CDR3 is TGTGCCAGTACCCAGACCCGTAGCTCCTACGAGCAGTACTTC. Amino acid sequence: CASTQTRSSYEQYF.